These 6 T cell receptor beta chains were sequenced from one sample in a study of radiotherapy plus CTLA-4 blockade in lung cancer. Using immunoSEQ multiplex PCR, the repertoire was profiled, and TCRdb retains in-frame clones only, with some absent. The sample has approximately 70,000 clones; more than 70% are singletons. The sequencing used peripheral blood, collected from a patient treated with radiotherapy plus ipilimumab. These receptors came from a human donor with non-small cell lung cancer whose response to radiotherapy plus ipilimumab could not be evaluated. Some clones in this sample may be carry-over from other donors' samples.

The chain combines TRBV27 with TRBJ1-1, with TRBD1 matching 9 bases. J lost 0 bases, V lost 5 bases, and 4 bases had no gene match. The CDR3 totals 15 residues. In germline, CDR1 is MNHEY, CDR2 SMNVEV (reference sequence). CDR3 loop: CASSPWDRVNTEAFF. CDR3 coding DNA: TGTGCCAGCAGTCCGTGGGACAGGGTGAACACTGAAGCTTTCTTT.

The CDR3 DNA reads TGTGCCAGCAGTCATCTTACAAAAGAGGGTGAAAAACTGTTTTTT. Its translation: CASSHLTKEGEKLFF. This chain joins TRBV7-6 and TRBJ1-4; D gene ambiguous. V dropped 6 bases and J dropped 7 bases, with 18 bases sitting between them. Germline-derived CDR1 and CDR2 are SGHVS and FNYEAQ. This CDR3 is 15 amino acids long.

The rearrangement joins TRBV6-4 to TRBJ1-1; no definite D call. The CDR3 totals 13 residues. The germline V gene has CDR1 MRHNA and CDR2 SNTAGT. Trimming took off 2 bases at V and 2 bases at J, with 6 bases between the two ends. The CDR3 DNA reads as TGTGCCAGCAGTGACCGGGGAAACACTGAAGCTTTCTTT. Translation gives CASSDRGNTEAFF.

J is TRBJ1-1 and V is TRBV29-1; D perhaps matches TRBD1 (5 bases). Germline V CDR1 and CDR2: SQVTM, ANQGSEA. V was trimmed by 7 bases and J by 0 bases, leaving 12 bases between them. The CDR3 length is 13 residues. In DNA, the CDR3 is TGCAGCGCCCGACCGGGGGTGAACACTGAAGCTTTCTTT. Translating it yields CSARPGVNTEAFF.

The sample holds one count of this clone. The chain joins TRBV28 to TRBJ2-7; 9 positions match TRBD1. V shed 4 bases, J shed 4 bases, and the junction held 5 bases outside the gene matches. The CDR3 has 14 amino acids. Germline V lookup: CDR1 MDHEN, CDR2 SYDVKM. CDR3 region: CASSSGTGYYEQYF. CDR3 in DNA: TGTGCCAGCAGTTCCGGGACAGGGTATTACGAGCAGTACTTC.

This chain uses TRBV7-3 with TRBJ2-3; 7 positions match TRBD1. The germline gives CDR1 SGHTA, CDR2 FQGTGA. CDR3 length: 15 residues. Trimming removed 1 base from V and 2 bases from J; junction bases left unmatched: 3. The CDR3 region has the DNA TGTGCCAGCAGCTTAAGCAGGGGGTCCACAGATACGCAGTATTTT. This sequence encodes CASSLSRGSTDTQYF.